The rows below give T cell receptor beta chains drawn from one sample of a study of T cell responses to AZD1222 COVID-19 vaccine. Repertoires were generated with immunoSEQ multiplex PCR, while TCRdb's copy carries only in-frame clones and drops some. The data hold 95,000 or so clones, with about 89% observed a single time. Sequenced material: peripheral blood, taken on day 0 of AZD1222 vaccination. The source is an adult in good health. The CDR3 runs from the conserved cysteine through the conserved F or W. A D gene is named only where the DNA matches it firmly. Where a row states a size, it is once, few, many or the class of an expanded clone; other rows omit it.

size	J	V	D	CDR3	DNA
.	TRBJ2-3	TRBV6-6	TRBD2	CASTRETGGITDTQYF	TGTGCCAGCACCAGGGAAACGGGGGGGATCACAGATACGCAGTATTTT
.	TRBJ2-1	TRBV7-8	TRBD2	CASSLTSGVDEQFF	TGTGCCAGCAGCTTAACTAGCGGGGTGGATGAGCAGTTCTTC
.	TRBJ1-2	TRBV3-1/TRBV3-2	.	CASSLRGYGYTF	TGTGCCAGCAGCCTCAGGGGATATGGCTACACCTTC
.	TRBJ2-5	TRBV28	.	CASSSSRVEYF	TGTGCCAGCAGCTCCTCTAGGGTAGAGTACTTC
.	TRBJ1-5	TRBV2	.	CASSDESGQPQHF	TGTGCCAGCAGTGACGAGTCTGGACAGCCCCAGCATTTT
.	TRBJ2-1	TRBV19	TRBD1	CASSIQGAGNEQFF	TGTGCCAGTAGTATCCAGGGGGCTGGCAATGAGCAGTTCTTC
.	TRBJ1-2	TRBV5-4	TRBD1	CASSIGDSRDGYTF	TGTGCCAGCAGCATAGGGGACAGTCGAGATGGCTACACCTTC
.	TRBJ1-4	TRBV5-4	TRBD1	CASSRTGTNEKLFF	TGTGCCAGCAGCCGGACAGGGACTAATGAAAAACTGTTTTTT
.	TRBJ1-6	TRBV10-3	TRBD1	CAIGTEDNSPLHF	TGTGCCATCGGGACAGAGGATAATTCACCCCTCCACTTT
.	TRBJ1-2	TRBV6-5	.	CASSTWTSEGYTF	TGTGCCAGCAGTACATGGACGTCGGAGGGCTACACCTTC
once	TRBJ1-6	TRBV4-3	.	CASSQEDRLFNSPLHF	TGCGCCAGCAGCCAAGAAGACAGACTTTTCAATTCACCCCTCCACTTT
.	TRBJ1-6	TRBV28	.	CACSLSSSYNSPLHF	TGTGCCTGCAGTTTGAGTAGCTCCTATAATTCACCCCTCCACTTT
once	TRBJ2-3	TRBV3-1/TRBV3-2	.	CASSQGARDTQYF	TGTGCCAGCAGCCAAGGCGCCCGAGATACGCAGTATTTT
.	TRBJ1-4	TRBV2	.	CASSEAVRGGIVLFF	TGTGCCAGCAGTGAAGCCGTCCGAGGGGGGATCGTTCTGTTTTTT
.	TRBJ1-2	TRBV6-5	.	CASSLDPNYGYTF	TGTGCCAGCAGTTTGGACCCTAACTATGGCTACACCTTC
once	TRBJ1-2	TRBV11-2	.	CASSSPRWRGYGYTF	TGTGCCAGCAGCTCTCCCCGGTGGAGGGGCTATGGCTACACCTTC
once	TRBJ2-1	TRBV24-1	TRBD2	CATSDSGTSGVNEQFF	TGTGCCACCAGTGATTCCGGGACTAGCGGGGTGAATGAGCAGTTCTTC
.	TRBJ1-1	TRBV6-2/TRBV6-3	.	CASSYFRGQHTEAFF	TGTGCCAGCAGTTACTTTCGGGGGCAGCACACTGAAGCTTTCTTT
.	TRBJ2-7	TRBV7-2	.	CASSLGRGNYEQYF	TGTGCCAGCAGCTTAGGCAGGGGAAACTACGAGCAGTACTTC
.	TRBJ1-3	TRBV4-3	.	CASSQDLGTVSGNTIYF	TGCGCCAGCAGCCAAGATCTGGGGACGGTCTCTGGAAACACCATATATTTT
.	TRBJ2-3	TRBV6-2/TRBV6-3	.	CASSYDSAHPSTDTQYF	TGTGCCAGCAGTTACGATAGCGCACATCCTAGCACAGATACGCAGTATTTT
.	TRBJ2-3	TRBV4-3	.	CASSAGGHTDTQYF	TGCGCCAGCAGCGCTGGGGGGCACACAGATACGCAGTATTTT
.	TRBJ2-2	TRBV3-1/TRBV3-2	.	CASSLHPDPRTGELFF	TGTGCCAGCAGCCTTCACCCAGACCCGAGGACCGGGGAGCTGTTTTTT
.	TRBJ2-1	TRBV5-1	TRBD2	CASSLVGTTDNEQFF	TGCGCCAGCAGCCTGGTCGGGACTACAGACAATGAGCAGTTCTTC
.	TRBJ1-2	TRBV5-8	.	CASSLVGGQSYGYTF	TGTGCCAGCAGCTTGGTAGGGGGTCAGAGCTATGGCTACACCTTC
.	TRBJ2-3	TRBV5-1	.	CASSLVARGTTDTQYF	TGCGCCAGCAGCTTGGTAGCGCGGGGCACCACAGATACGCAGTATTTT
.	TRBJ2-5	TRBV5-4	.	CASSLGPQETQYF	TGTGCCAGCAGCTTGGGACCTCAAGAGACCCAGTACTTC
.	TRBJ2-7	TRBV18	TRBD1	CASSPGQDSYEQYF	TGTGCCAGCTCACCCGGACAGGACTCCTACGAGCAGTACTTC
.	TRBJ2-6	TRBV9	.	CASSATQGSGANVLTF	TGTGCCAGCAGCGCAACTCAGGGATCCGGGGCCAACGTCCTGACTTTC
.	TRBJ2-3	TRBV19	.	CASGVSVRGRSADTQYF	TGTGCCAGTGGGGTCTCAGTGAGGGGAAGGAGCGCAGATACGCAGTATTTT
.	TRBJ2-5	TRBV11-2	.	CASSFSRRETQYF	TGTGCCAGCAGCTTTAGTCGTCGAGAGACCCAGTACTTC
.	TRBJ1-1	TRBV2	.	CASSVNDRDTEAFF	TGTGCCAGCAGTGTTAACGACAGAGACACTGAAGCTTTCTTT
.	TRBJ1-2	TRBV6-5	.	CASSYSFGQRRHGYTF	TGTGCCAGCAGTTACTCCTTTGGCCAAAGGAGGCATGGCTACACCTTC
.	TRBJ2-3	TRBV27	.	CASSPGGGGYTDTQYF	TGTGCCAGCAGCCCCGGGGGTGGGGGCTACACAGATACGCAGTATTTT
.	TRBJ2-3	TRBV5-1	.	CASSFPGRTDTQYF	TGCGCCAGCAGCTTCCCAGGTCGCACAGATACGCAGTATTTT
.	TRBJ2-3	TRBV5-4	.	CASSLISTSTDTQYF	TGTGCCAGCAGCTTGATTAGCACTAGCACAGATACGCAGTATTTT
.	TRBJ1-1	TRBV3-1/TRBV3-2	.	CASSQYLMNTEAFF	TGTGCCAGCAGCCAATATCTCATGAACACTGAAGCTTTCTTT
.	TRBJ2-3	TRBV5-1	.	CASSLRISGDTQYF	TGCGCCAGCAGCTTACGAATCTCAGGAGATACGCAGTATTTT
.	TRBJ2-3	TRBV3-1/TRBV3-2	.	CASSSRAYTQYF	TGTGCCAGCAGCTCCAGGGCTTATACGCAGTATTTT
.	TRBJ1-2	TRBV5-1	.	CASTSSIAQGLGYTF	TGCGCCAGCACCTCTAGCATAGCCCAGGGGCTTGGCTACACCTTC
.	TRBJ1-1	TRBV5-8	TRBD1	CASSFSGQGFTEAFF	TGTGCCAGCAGCTTTTCGGGACAGGGGTTCACTGAAGCTTTCTTT
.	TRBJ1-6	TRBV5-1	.	CASSVTGNSPLHF	TGCGCCAGCAGCGTAACAGGGAATTCACCCCTCCACTTT
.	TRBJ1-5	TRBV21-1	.	CASITDGARIRSNQPQHF	TGTGCCAGCATCACGGACGGAGCCCGAATTCGTAGCAATCAGCCCCAGCATTTT
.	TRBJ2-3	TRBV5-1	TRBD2	CASSLRVAGGVTDTQYF	TGCGCCAGCAGCTTACGAGTAGCGGGGGGCGTGACAGATACGCAGTATTTT
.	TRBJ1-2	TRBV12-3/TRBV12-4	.	CASSFWAGDGYTF	TGTGCCAGCAGTTTCTGGGCAGGGGATGGCTACACCTTC
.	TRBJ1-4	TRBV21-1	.	CASSKRKSGRGRTANEKLFF	TGTGCCAGCAGCAAAAGGAAATCTGGCAGGGGGCGTACTGCGAATGAAAAACTGTTTTTT
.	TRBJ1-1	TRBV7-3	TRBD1	CASRGTGFGTEAFF	TGTGCCAGCAGAGGGACAGGCTTCGGCACTGAAGCTTTCTTT
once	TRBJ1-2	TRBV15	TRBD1	CATSGGTVIDYGYTF	TGTGCCACCAGCGGGGGGACAGTTATAGACTATGGCTACACCTTC
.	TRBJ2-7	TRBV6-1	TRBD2	CASSEDGGGGYEQYF	TGTGCCAGCAGTGAAGATGGCGGGGGGGGATACGAGCAGTACTTC
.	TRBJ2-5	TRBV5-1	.	CASSLTVQETQYF	TGCGCCAGCAGCCTGACAGTTCAAGAGACCCAGTACTTC
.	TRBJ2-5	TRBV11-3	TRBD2	CASSQRGGRWEETQYF	TGTGCCAGCAGCCAGAGGGGAGGGAGGTGGGAAGAGACCCAGTACTTC